The 14 T cell receptor beta chains given below trace back to one sample, sequenced in a study of T cells in Graves' hyperthyroidism and ophthalmopathy. RNA transcripts were the template for amplifying TCR beta CDR3 regions. A first-round RT-PCR of the TCR CDR3 used the HTBI primer set. TCRdb reprocessed the multiplex PCR reads via MiXCR and lists one record per CDR3 protein. The top ten clones hold around 15% of a sample with some 700,000 distinct CDR3 sequences, roughly 17% of them seen once. The sequenced sample was blood. These receptors all come from a man aged 50 to 60 with Graves' hyperthyroidism.

This clonotype was detected many times. The genes are TRBV28 and TRBJ2-7, with D perhaps matching TRBD1 (8 bases). The germline V and J ends were trimmed by 2 bases and 1 base, with 12 bases remaining between them. Germline V lookup: CDR1 MDHEN, CDR2 SYDVKM. CDR3 length: 15 residues. CDR3 residues: CASSLVQGGSYEQYF. Here the CDR3 DNA reads TGTGCCAGCAGTTTAGTACAGGGGGGGTCCTACGAGCAGTACTTC.

Turning to this clonotype: This may be a read error, as it is one base from a much larger clone. The chain uses TRBV10-3 and TRBJ1-6; maybe TRBD1 (5 bases). The CDR3 consists of 15 residues. Germline values: CDR1 ENHRY, CDR2 SYGVKD. The chain's CDR3 is CAISESQGGNSPPHF. CDR3 in DNA: TGTGCCATCAGTGAATCCCAGGGAGGGAATTCACCCCCCCACTTT.

This clonotype was seen many times. V is TRBV7-9 and J is TRBJ2-7; no reliable D call. Germline CDR1 is SEHNR and CDR2 is FQNEAQ (reference sequence). V was trimmed by 3 bases and J by 1 base, leaving 10 bases between them. CDR3 length: 14 residues. CDR3 bases: TGTGCCAGCAGCTTGGCAGCCACATCCTACGAGCAGTACTTC. Protein sequence: CASSLAATSYEQYF.

The V call is TRBV4-1, the J call TRBJ1-2; 10 nucleotides align to TRBD1. J was trimmed by 5 bases and V by 3 bases; bases with no gene match: 9. The CDR3 has 16 amino acids. Germline V lookup: CDR1 MGHRA, CDR2 YSYEKL. This CDR3 is CASSHVPGTGVYGYTF. Here the CDR3 DNA reads TGCGCCAGCAGCCATGTCCCCGGGACAGGGGTTTATGGCTACACCTTC.

This clonotype occurred a few times. The V and J genes are TRBV6-1 and TRBJ1-5; D is perhaps TRBD1 (6 bases). From germline, CDR1 is MNHNS and CDR2 SASEGT. The CDR3 extends over 15 amino acids. The germline V and J ends were trimmed by 5 bases and 4 bases, with 15 bases remaining between them. The CDR3 DNA reads as TGTGCCAGCAGTCAGGGGACGGTAGCTAATCAGCCCCAGCATTTT. Amino acid sequence: CASSQGTVANQPQHF.

As regards this clonotype: It may be a read error: a sequence one base away is much more abundant. The CDR3 sequence: CASSRTGDVTGELFF. DNA of the CDR3: TGTGCCAGCAGTCGTACAGGGGATGTGACCGGGGAGCTGTTTTTT. V usage is TRBV7-2 and J usage is TRBJ2-2; 7 bases are shared with TRBD1. Germline CDR1 and CDR2: SGHTA and FQGNSA. The CDR3 spans 15 residues. The J segment lost 5 bases and the V segment lost 6 bases, leaving 9 bases of the junction unmatched.

At least ten counts were recorded for this clonotype. This chain uses TRBV6-2 or TRBV6-3 with TRBJ1-1; the D is unclear. This CDR3 has 15 residues. The ends were cut back, 4 bases at V and 0 bases at J, with 12 bases in the middle. Germline V CDR1 and CDR2: MNHEY, SVGEGT. The CDR3 region is CASSFPTALNTEAFF. In DNA form, the CDR3 reads TGTGCCAGCAGTTTTCCTACAGCGCTGAACACTGAAGCTTTCTTT.

This clonotype occurred many times. The CDR3, as DNA: TGTGCCAGCAGTTTCGACAGGACTAGCGGGATTAGCACAGATACGCAGTATTTT. Its protein product is CASSFDRTSGISTDTQYF. The V call is TRBV28, the J call TRBJ2-3; 12 bases map to TRBD2. Losses at the gene ends were 3 bases for V and 0 bases for J; bases not matched to a gene: 7. Germline CDR1 MDHEN, CDR2 SYDVKM. This CDR3 is built from 18 residues.

This clonotype appeared a few times. The chain recombines TRBV9 with TRBJ1-6, with D uncertain. The V gene lost 5 bases and the J gene lost 0 bases, with 9 bases spanning the gap. The CDR3 sequence is 15 residues long. CDR1 and CDR2 from the germline V gene are SGDLS and YYNGEE. The CDR3: CASRGESSYNSPLHF. CDR3 coding DNA: TGTGCCAGCAGAGGAGAGAGCTCCTATAATTCACCCCTCCACTTT.

This clonotype was counted at least ten times. The CDR3 here is CASSDGQGRDTQYF. CDR3 bases: TGTGCCAGCAGCGATGGACAGGGAAGAGATACGCAGTATTTT. The chain has TRBV7-3 and TRBJ2-3; TRBD1 aligns across 8 bases. CDR1 is SGHTA, CDR2 FQGTGA, per germline. Germline trimming cut 5 bases from V and 5 bases from J; bases unmatched to any gene: 6. The CDR3 is made up of 14 amino acids.

This clonotype was observed a few times. This may come from a read error, since a much larger clone is one base off. V usage is TRBV27 and J usage is TRBJ2-3; D is perhaps TRBD2 (6 bases). Deletions cut 8 bases from V and 2 bases from J, with 11 bases between. There are 13 residues in the CDR3. In germline, CDR1 is MNHEY, CDR2 SMNVEV (reference sequence). The CDR3 protein is CASGEDSTDTQYF. CDR3 sequence (DNA): TGTGCCAGCGGGGAGGACTCCACAGATACGCAGTATTTT.

The V call is TRBV7-2, the J call TRBJ1-5; no clear D gene. The CDR3 contains 14 residues. The V gene's germline CDR1 is SGHTA and CDR2 FQGNSA. V lost 1 base and J 7 bases, leaving 11 bases between the germline ends. CDR3 DNA: TGTGCCAGCAGCTTAGGTGAGGGCTACCAGCCCCAGCATTTT. This sequence encodes CASSLGEGYQPQHF.

This clonotype was detected many times. The chain is built from TRBV20-1 and TRBJ2-3; possibly TRBD2 for D (5 bases). Germline loops: CDR1 DFQATT, CDR2 SNEGSKA (reference sequence). Trimming cost V 1 base and J 4 bases, with 15 bases left between them. The length of the CDR3 is 15 residues. The CDR3 sequence is CSARVRGIGPDTQYF. The CDR3 nucleotides read TGCAGTGCTAGAGTACGAGGGATCGGGCCAGATACGCAGTATTTT.

This clonotype was detected many times. The chain recombines TRBV6-5 with TRBJ2-7, with D maybe TRBD1 (5 bases). The CDR3 covers 15 residues. V was pared by 0 bases and J by 3 bases, with 12 bases between. CDR1 MNHEY and CDR2 SVGAGI come from the germline V gene. DNA of the CDR3: TGTGCCAGCAGTTACTCAGAGACAGCGTACTACGAGCAGTACTTC. Translating it yields CASSYSETAYYEQYF.